The rows below give T cell receptor beta chains drawn from one sample of a study of blood T cells in healthy people across ages. In TCRdb, the 5' RACE reads were re-called with MiXCR into one record per CDR3 protein. The table has more than 1 million distinct CDR3 sequences, around 45% seen once; the top ten hold over 15%. Sequenced: blood. The receptors were gathered from a woman aged 55 to 70 in good health. The CDR3 runs from the conserved cysteine through the conserved F or W. A D gene is named only where the DNA matches it firmly. Where a row states a size, it is once, few, many or the class of an expanded clone; other rows omit it.

V gene,D gene,J gene,clone size,CDR3 DNA,CDR3 protein
TRBV20-1,-,TRBJ1-1,-,TGCAGTGCCCAAATGAACACTGAAGCTTTCTTT,CSAQMNTEAFF
TRBV15,-,TRBJ2-1,few,TGTGCCACCAGCAGAGTGGGGCTCAGGGCCTCCTACAATGAGCAGTTCTTC,CATSRVGLRASYNEQFF
TRBV4-2,-,TRBJ2-7,-,TGTACCAGCAGCCCAGGAAGGGACCACCCCTACGAGCAGTACTTC,CTSSPGRDHPYEQYF
TRBV6-2/TRBV6-3,-,TRBJ1-2,-,TGTGCCAGCAGCCCTAGACATCGGTATGGCTACACCTTC,CASSPRHRYGYTF
TRBV28,TRBD2,TRBJ2-7,-,TGTGCCAGCAGTCCCCTGACTAGCGGGAGCTCTCACGAGCAGTACTTC,CASSPLTSGSSHEQYF
TRBV29-1,TRBD1,TRBJ1-2,-,TGCAGCGGGGCAGGGGGCCCAGGCTATGGCTACACCTTC,CSGAGGPGYGYTF
TRBV27,-,TRBJ2-7,few,TGTGCCAGCAGTTTAGCAACACGGCTAGCGCACGAGCAGTACTTC,CASSLATRLAHEQYF
TRBV9,TRBD2,TRBJ2-1,few,TGTGCCAGCAGCGTTACTAGCGGGGTTAATGCGGGGCTCGGTGAGCAGTTCTTC,CASSVTSGVNAGLGEQFF
TRBV4-1,-,TRBJ1-2,-,TGCGCCAGCAGCCACGAGGGGATTAACTATGGCTACACCTTC,CASSHEGINYGYTF
TRBV20-1,-,TRBJ1-2,-,TGCAGTGCCAGTGATCGGCAGGCGATAGACTATGGCTACACCTTC,CSASDRQAIDYGYTF
TRBV6-2/TRBV6-3,TRBD1,TRBJ2-7,-,TGTGCCAGCAGTTACATGGGACAGGGGGCAGCGGGTCTCCTCTACGAGCAGTACTTC,CASSYMGQGAAGLLYEQYF
TRBV5-1,-,TRBJ1-1,-,TGCGCCAGCACCCCGGGGGGTATGGGTGAAGCTTTCTTT,CASTPGGMGEAFF
TRBV28,-,TRBJ2-7,many,TGTGCCAGCACCCAAGAGCACGAGCAGTACTTC,CASTQEHEQYF
TRBV7-8,-,TRBJ1-6,-,TGTGCCAGCAGCACTGGACAGACCGATAATTCACCCCTCCACTTT,CASSTGQTDNSPLHF
TRBV7-9,-,TRBJ2-7,-,TGTGCCAGCAGCCCCGGGGGAGAAGGTTTCTACGAGCAGTACTTC,CASSPGGEGFYEQYF
TRBV11-2,-,TRBJ2-7,-,TGTGCCAGCAGTTTGATAGACTACGAGCAGTACTTC,CASSLIDYEQYF
TRBV6-1,TRBD2,TRBJ2-7,many,TGTGCCAGCAGTGGACTAGCGGGAGTACGCGAGCAGTACTTC,CASSGLAGVREQYF
TRBV5-1,TRBD2,TRBJ2-2,-,TGCGCCAGCAGCCCGGGACTAACACCGAACACCGGGGAGCTGTTTTTT,CASSPGLTPNTGELFF